Listed here is a single T cell receptor (beta chain). As yet, its antigen is unknown. CDR1 and CDR2 from the germline V gene are SGDLS and YYNGEE. The CDR3 spans 18 residues. The V gene end was trimmed by 0 bases and the J gene end by 4 bases; junction bases not matched to a gene: 12. This sample is part of a study of cytomegalovirus exposure and HLA in healthy donors. Overall study results and limits: TCR beta V segments were, for the most part, productive about 87% or about 30% of the time in an earlier analysis. The study recorded about 160 TCR beta chains that were cytomegalovirus-associated. CMV serostatus was the sole immune exposure information available.

A multiplex PCR was run with 60 Vbeta primers and 13 Jbeta primers. Here immunoSEQ multiplex PCR was the method, and the copy in TCRdb shows in-frame clones only, minus some. This sample has approximately 180,000 clones, with about 76% found just once. This sequence originates from a woman between 45 and 60 years old in good health and CMV-seronegative. This chain connects TRBV9 to TRBJ2-3; 9 bases are shared with TRBD1. The sequenced sample consisted of PBMCs. The CDR3 nucleotides read TGTGCCAGCAGCGTAGATTTAAGGATGGGACAGGGAGCAGATACGCAGTATTTT. It codes for CASSVDLRMGQGADTQYF.